A single sample is the source of the 2 T cell receptor beta chains below, sequenced in a study of beta chain features in type 1 diabetes. These receptors' antigens are unknown. Reverse transcribing all isolated RNA meant expressed TCRB transcripts were sequenced. Sequencing was performed with immunoSEQ multiplex PCR; in TCRdb, only in-frame clones are kept and a portion is missing. This table holds 160,000 or so clones, roughly 63% found once. Study-wide points: Shortening of TCRB CDR3s, moderate but significant, appeared in all four CD4+ subsets of Type 1 diabetes patients.

Sequencing used naive CD4+ T cells from blood. These receptors were obtained from a young man with type 1 diabetes.

This clone has a handful of counts. This chain joins TRBV28 and TRBJ2-7, with a tentative D call TRBD2 (5 bases). Trimming cost V 5 bases and J 7 bases, with 15 bases left between them. Looked up from germline, CDR1 is MDHEN and CDR2 is SYDVKM. The CDR3 covers 13 residues. The CDR3 loop is CASSTLVPGEQYF. The CDR3 DNA reads as TGTGCCAGCAGTACCTTAGTTCCGGGGGAGCAGTACTTC.

This sequence joins TRBV30 and TRBJ1-2; D is unresolved. The CDR3 has 13 amino acids. Germline V lookup: CDR1 GTSNPN, CDR2 SVGIG (reference sequence). Trimming cost V 2 bases and J 4 bases, with 11 bases left between them. CDR3 protein: CAWSLGHAYGYTF. CDR3 coding DNA: TGTGCCTGGAGTCTAGGGCACGCCTATGGCTACACCTTC.